A single sample is the source of the 9 T cell receptor beta chains below, sequenced in a study of T cell changes during pregnancy in multiple sclerosis. Clones were read by immunoSEQ multiplex PCR, and TCRdb kept only the in-frame ones, dropping some. This sample carries roughly 80,000 clones, 90% to 95% of them seen once, and the ten largest clones take more than 2.5%. Sequencing used peripheral blood, obtained in the second trimester of pregnancy. All receptors come from a female donor with multiple sclerosis, enrolled in a pregnancy study.

This sequence joins TRBV29-1 and TRBJ2-5; 13 bases map to TRBD2. Trimming at V came to 2 bases and at J to 7 bases, leaving 4 bases not matched to a gene. The CDR3 consists of 14 residues. The germline CDR1 and CDR2 sequences are SQVTM and ANQGSEA. The CDR3 reads CSVEKRLAGGTQYF. The CDR3, as DNA: TGCAGCGTTGAAAAAAGACTAGCGGGGGGGACCCAGTACTTC. The whole variable domain, remainder taken from reference TRBV29-1 and TRBJ2-5, is SAVISQKPSRDICQRGTSLTIQCQVDSQVTMMFWYRQQPGQSLTLIATANQGSEATYESGFVIDKFPISRPNLTFSTLTVSNMSPEDSSIYLCSVEKRLAGGTQYFGPGTRLLVL.

This clone is a singleton in its sample. This chain uses TRBV2 with TRBJ1-2; weak D call: TRBD1 (5 bases). The CDR3 has 12 residues. Germline CDR1 is SNHLY and CDR2 is FYNNEI. Trimming left V 9 bases short and J 2 bases short, with 10 bases between. The CDR3 nucleotides are TGTGCCAGTGTTGGGGGGAACTATGGCTACACCTTC. Its translation is CASVGGNYGYTF.

The CDR3, as DNA: TGTGCCAGCTCACCGACTAGCGGGGGGCCAAATGAGCAGTTCTTC. Amino acid sequence: CASSPTSGGPNEQFF. The chain joins TRBV18 to TRBJ2-1; 13 bases map to TRBD2. CDR3 size: 15 residues. V gave up 3 bases and J gave up 7 bases; unmatched junction bases: 3. Germline V CDR1 and CDR2: KGHSH, LQKENI.

The chain joins TRBV6-1 to TRBJ2-3; 7 positions match TRBD1. J lost 7 bases, V lost 7 bases, and 14 bases had no gene match. CDR3 size: 15 residues. Germline CDR1 reads MNHNS; CDR2 reads SASEGT. CDR3 sequence: CASNPTGPPTYTQYF. The DNA for the CDR3 is TGTGCCAGCAACCCGACAGGGCCCCCCACTTATACGCAGTATTTT.

The chain uses TRBV19 and TRBJ1-1; maybe TRBD1 (5 bases). The CDR3 extends over 13 amino acids. Germline V lookup: CDR1 LNHDA, CDR2 SQIVND (reference sequence). V was clipped by 7 bases and J by 3 bases, with 12 bases between them. The CDR3 region is CASKGWGDTEAFF. CDR3 nucleotide sequence: TGTGCCAGTAAGGGTTGGGGGGACACTGAAGCTTTCTTT.

V is TRBV6-5 and J is TRBJ2-7; 11 bases map to TRBD1. The CDR3 runs 14 residues. With 5 bases clipped from V and 8 bases from J, the junction kept 8 bases outside the gene matches. Germline loops: CDR1 MNHEY, CDR2 SVGAGI. CDR3 DNA: TGTGCCAGCAGTCCCCGGACAGGGGGCGGGAAGCAGTACTTC. Translation gives CASSPRTGGGKQYF.

The genes are TRBV18 and TRBJ1-1, with 9 bases fitting TRBD1. Germline trimming cut 5 bases from V and 8 bases from J; bases unmatched to any gene: 9. Germline lookup yields CDR1 KGHSH and CDR2 LQKENI. The CDR3 has 14 residues. The CDR3 DNA reads TGTGCCAGCTCAAAAAGGACAGGGGAGGTGGAAGCTTTCTTT. It codes for CASSKRTGEVEAFF. The complete variable domain, with remaining parts taken from reference TRBV18 and TRBJ1-1, reads NAGVMQNPRHLVRRRGQEARLRCSPMKGHSHVYWYRQLPEEGLKFMVYLQKENIIDESGMPKERFSAEFPKEGPSILRIQQVVRGDSAAYFCASSKRTGEVEAFFGQGTRLTVV.

This clone was detected once. This chain joins TRBV2 and TRBJ2-5; the D gene is possibly TRBD2 (6 bases). Looked up from germline, CDR1 is SNHLY and CDR2 is FYNNEI. The CDR3 is made up of 13 amino acids. The germline V and J ends were trimmed by 7 bases and 4 bases, with 13 bases remaining between them. The CDR3 region is CASIPGGGETQYF. In DNA form, the CDR3 reads TGTGCCAGCATCCCCGGGGGAGGAGAGACCCAGTACTTC.

As for this clone: One junction end does not reproduce the germline sequence, and a read error may be involved. The chain recombines TRBV7-7 with TRBJ2-3, with D perhaps TRBD1 (5 bases). This CDR3 has 13 residues. Germline assignment: CDR1 SSHAT and CDR2 FNYEAQ (reference sequence). The CDR3 loop reads CASSPGLTDTQYF. CDR3 sequence (DNA): TGTGCTAGCAGCCCAGGGCTCACAGATACGCAGTATTTT.